This T cell receptor beta chain derives from a study of OX40 agonist ivuxolimab in advanced cancers. General study findings and limits: Low clonal expansion, among the lowest seen, marked partial responders at 0.1-3.0 mg/kg.

About this clone: Antigen specificity is unknown.

The method was immunoSEQ multiplex PCR; TCRdb's version includes in-frame clones alone and lacks a portion of them. The data show roughly 80,000 clones, about 86% seen once. The ends lost 8 bases at V and 4 bases at J; junction bases unmatched: 9. Germline V gene lookup returns CDR1 MNHEY and CDR2 SVGAGI. This CDR3 has 14 amino acids. The chain uses TRBV6-5 and TRBJ2-7; TRBD2 matches at 9 bases. The source is an adult with an advanced solid tumor such as melanoma, head and neck, liver or kidney cancer. The sequencing here drew on CD4+ or CD8+ T cells sorted from blood, taken in a trial of the OX40 agonist ivuxolimab. The CDR3 loop is CASRLASGVYEQYF. CDR3 nucleotides: TGTGCCAGCCGCCTCGCTAGCGGGGTTTACGAGCAGTACTTC.